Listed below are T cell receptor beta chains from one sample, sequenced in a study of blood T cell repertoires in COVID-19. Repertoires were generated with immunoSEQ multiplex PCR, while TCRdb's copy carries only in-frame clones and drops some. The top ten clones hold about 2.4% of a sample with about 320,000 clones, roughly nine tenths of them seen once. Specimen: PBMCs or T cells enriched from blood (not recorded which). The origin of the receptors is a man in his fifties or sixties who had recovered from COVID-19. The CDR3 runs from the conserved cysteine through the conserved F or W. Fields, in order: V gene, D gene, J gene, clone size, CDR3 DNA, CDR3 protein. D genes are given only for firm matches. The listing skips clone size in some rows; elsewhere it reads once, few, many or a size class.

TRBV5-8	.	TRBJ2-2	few	TGTGCCAGCAGCCTCGCGGGACTCCTCCCCGGGGAGCTGTTTTTT	CASSLAGLLPGELFF
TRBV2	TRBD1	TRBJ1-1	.	TGTGCCAGCACGCAACAGGGGATAACGAACACTGAAGCTTTCTTT	CASTQQGITNTEAFF
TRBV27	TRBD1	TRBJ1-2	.	TGTGCCAGCAGTTCCACAGGGGGCGATGGCTACACCTTC	CASSSTGGDGYTF
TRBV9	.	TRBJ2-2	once	TGTGCCAGCAGCGTAGGAACAACGAACACCGGGGAGCTGTTTTTT	CASSVGTTNTGELFF
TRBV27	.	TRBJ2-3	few	TGTGCCAGCAGTTTTTATACAACAGATACGCAGTATTTT	CASSFYTTDTQYF
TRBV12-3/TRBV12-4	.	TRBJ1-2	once	TGTGCCAGCAGTTTAGCTGAGTATGGCTACACCTTC	CASSLAEYGYTF
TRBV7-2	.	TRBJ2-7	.	TGTGCCAGCAGCCCTCGTAACGGGGTGGGCGAGCAGTACTTC	CASSPRNGVGEQYF
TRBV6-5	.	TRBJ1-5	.	TGTGCCAGCAGAACAAGTAGCAATCAGCCCCAGCATTTT	CASRTSSNQPQHF
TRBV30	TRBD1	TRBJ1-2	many	TGTGCCTGGCAGGGGGGATTCCCTAACTATGGCTACACCTTC	CAWQGGFPNYGYTF
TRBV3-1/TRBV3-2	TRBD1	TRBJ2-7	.	TGTGCCAGCAGCCAAGATCGGGGACAGGGATCCTACGAGCAGTACTTC	CASSQDRGQGSYEQYF
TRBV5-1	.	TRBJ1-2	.	TGCGCCAGCAGCTTAACTGGGGGGAACTATGGCTACACCTTC	CASSLTGGNYGYTF
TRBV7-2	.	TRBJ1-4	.	TGTGCCAGCAGCTCGGGAGTCAATGAAAAACTGTTTTTT	CASSSGVNEKLFF
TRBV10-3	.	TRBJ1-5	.	TGTGCCATCAGTGCCTCTCCGGGACAAAATCAGCCCCAGCATTTT	CAISASPGQNQPQHF
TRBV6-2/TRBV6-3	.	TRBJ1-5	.	TGTGCCAGCAGTCCGGGAACAAATAGCAATCAGCCCCAGCATTTT	CASSPGTNSNQPQHF
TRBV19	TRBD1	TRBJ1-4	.	TGTGCCAGTAGTGATGGGGGGACAGGGTATGAAAAACTGTTTTTT	CASSDGGTGYEKLFF